The 24 T cell receptor beta chains below come from one sample, sequenced in a study of lymphopenia after photon versus proton radiotherapy. Some clones are missing from TCRdb's copy, which holds only in-frame ones; the method was immunoSEQ multiplex PCR. The top ten clones hold 10% to 13% of a sample with about 65,000 clones, about nine tenths of them seen once. The specimen comprised peripheral blood, sampled from a patient treated with proton-based radiotherapy. These receptors were collected from a man older than 75 with esophageal cancer.

This chain links TRBV7-2 with TRBJ2-3, with TRBD2 identical over 12 bases. V shed 7 bases, J shed 5 bases, and the junction held 7 bases outside the gene matches. The length of the CDR3 is 15 residues. In germline, CDR1 is SGHTA, CDR2 FQGNSA. This CDR3 reads CASTSGGDREDTQYF. CDR3 sequence (DNA): TGTGCCAGCACTAGCGGGGGGGACCGGGAAGATACGCAGTATTTT.

The chain combines TRBV10-2 with TRBJ2-7; possibly TRBD1 for D (6 bases). CDR3 length: 13 residues. Looked up from germline, CDR1 is WSHSY and CDR2 is SAAADI. The germline V and J ends were trimmed by 4 bases and 4 bases, with 11 bases remaining between them. The CDR3 sequence: CASSAGHEYEQYF. The DNA for the CDR3 is TGCGCCAGCAGTGCGGGACATGAGTACGAGCAGTACTTC.

V is TRBV7-6 and J is TRBJ1-4; D is unclear. The ends were cut back, 2 bases at V and 0 bases at J, with 7 bases in the middle. The germline V gene encodes CDR1 SGHVS and CDR2 FNYEAQ. The CDR3 runs to 15 residues. The CDR3 bases are TGTGCCAGCAGCTTAATCCCGGCAACTAATGAAAAACTGTTTTTT. It specifies CASSLIPATNEKLFF.

This chain connects TRBV2 to TRBJ2-1; 10 bases line up with TRBD1. Germline assignment: CDR1 SNHLY and CDR2 FYNNEI. After removal of 4 bases from V and 1 base from J, the junction contained 1 base not matched to a gene. This CDR3 is 15 amino acids long. Written as DNA, the CDR3 is TGTGCCAGCAGTGCGGACAGGGGGTCCTACAATGAGCAGTTCTTC. Translation gives CASSADRGSYNEQFF.

The rearrangement uses TRBV13 and TRBJ2-3; 9 bases map to TRBD2. This CDR3 is built from 20 residues. Losses at the gene ends were 2 bases for V and 4 bases for J; bases not matched to a gene: 19. Germline V gene lookup returns CDR1 PRHDT and CDR2 FYEKMQ (reference sequence). The CDR3 bases are TGTGCCAGCAGCTTATCCCCGGACAGAGCCAGCGGGGGGACTTCAGATACGCAGTATTTT. Translating it yields CASSLSPDRASGGTSDTQYF.

The chain carries TRBV4-1 and TRBJ2-7, with 8 bases fitting TRBD1. The CDR3 consists of 17 residues. Germline V gene data show CDR1 as MGHRA and CDR2 as YSYEKL. The ends lost 3 bases at V and 2 bases at J; junction bases unmatched: 12. CDR3 DNA sequence: TGCGCCAGCAGCCAGGGGCCCCCGGGACAGGCGACCTACGAGCAGTACTTC. The encoded protein is CASSQGPPGQATYEQYF.

The chain has TRBV11-3 and TRBJ2-3; possibly TRBD2 for D (5 bases). Germline values: CDR1 SGHNT, CDR2 YENEEA. V was trimmed by 5 bases and J by 8 bases, leaving 11 bases between them. The CDR3 is 12 amino acids. CDR3 in amino acids: CASSPGMGTQYF. CDR3 bases: TGTGCCAGCAGCCCCGGGATGGGTACGCAGTATTTT.

V and J are TRBV2 and TRBJ2-1, with D possibly TRBD2 on 6 matching bases. This CDR3 contains 16 residues. The V gene lost 6 bases and the J gene lost 6 bases, with 21 bases spanning the gap. Germline values: CDR1 SNHLY, CDR2 FYNNEI. CDR3 coding DNA: TGTGCCAGCAGCGGTACACTAGCTCGCGCTTCCAATGAGCAGTTCTTC. Translated, it gives CASSGTLARASNEQFF.

V usage is TRBV18 and J usage is TRBJ1-2; D is perhaps TRBD1 (5 bases). Per germline, CDR1 KGHSH and CDR2 LQKENI. The CDR3 extends over 15 amino acids. Trimming took off 2 bases at V and 9 bases at J, with 19 bases between the two ends. The CDR3 reads CASSPGTGTAERYTF. CDR3 coding DNA: TGTGCCAGCTCACCAGGGACCGGGACTGCCGAACGCTACACCTTC.

The chain carries TRBV2 and TRBJ2-7, with D tentatively TRBD2 (7 bases). V shed 2 bases and J shed 3 bases, with 11 bases lying between them. Germline values: CDR1 SNHLY, CDR2 FYNNEI. The CDR3 spans 14 residues. The CDR3 is CASSETGGNYEQYF. CDR3 coding DNA: TGTGCCAGCAGTGAAACGGGGGGCAACTACGAGCAGTACTTC.

The chain carries TRBV7-2 and TRBJ1-2; D call uncertain. CDR3 length: 13 amino acids. Trimming left V 6 bases short and J 4 bases short, with 12 bases between. CDR1 is SGHTA, CDR2 FQGNSA, per germline. Here the CDR3 reads CASRSTDTYGYTF. The CDR3 coding sequence is TGTGCCAGCAGATCGACCGATACCTATGGCTACACCTTC.

This chain connects TRBV5-1 to TRBJ2-3; D remains unclear. V was clipped by 0 bases and J by 5 bases, with 10 bases between them. The CDR3 extends over 14 amino acids. Germline V gene sequence: CDR1 SGHRS, CDR2 YFSETQ. CDR3 amino acids: CASSLGALVDTQYF. The CDR3 DNA sequence: TGCGCCAGCAGCTTGGGAGCCTTGGTAGATACGCAGTATTTT.

V and J are TRBV7-2 and TRBJ1-4; 8 nucleotides align to TRBD1. Germline V CDR1 and CDR2: SGHTA, FQGNSA. V lost 4 bases to trimming and J lost 8 bases; unmatched junction nucleotides: 9. The CDR3 is 15 amino acids. CDR3 in amino acids: CASSYVTGAREKLFF. DNA of the CDR3: TGTGCCAGCAGCTACGTGACAGGGGCAAGGGAAAAACTGTTTTTT.

The V gene is TRBV30, the J gene TRBJ2-7, with a possible D match to TRBD2 (5 bases). Trimming took 3 bases from V and 2 from J, leaving 17 bases between them. The CDR3 contains 15 residues. Germline V CDR1 and CDR2: GTSNPN, SVGIG (reference sequence). CDR3 protein: CAWSAPERYTYEQYF. DNA of the CDR3: TGTGCCTGGAGCGCCCCCGAGCGGTATACCTACGAGCAGTACTTC. Combining the CDR3 with reference TRBV30 and TRBJ2-7 gives the whole variable domain SQTIHQWPATLVQPVGSPLSLECTVEGTSNPNLYWYRQAAGRGLQLLFYSVGIGQISSEVPQNLSASRPQDRQFILSSKKLLLSDSGFYLCAWSAPERYTYEQYFGPGTRLTVT.

V usage is TRBV5-1 and J usage is TRBJ1-1; unclear D gene. V was clipped by 2 bases and J by 11 bases, with 28 bases between them. CDR1 and CDR2 (germline): SGHRS, YFSETQ. This CDR3 contains 17 residues. The CDR3, as DNA: TGCGCCAGCAGCTTCTATGCAGGCTCATTAAATGGGGAGACGGCTTTCTTT. It encodes CASSFYAGSLNGETAFF. The full variable domain, with the rest looked up from reference TRBV5-1 and TRBJ1-1, is KAGVTQTPRYLIKTRGQQVTLSCSPISGHRSVSWYQQTPGQGLQFLFEYFSETQRNKGNFPGRFSGRQFSNSRSEMNVSTLELGDSALYLCASSFYAGSLNGETAFFGQGTRLTVV.

This CDR3 is CASSSRDRGIYEQYF. DNA of the CDR3: TGTGCCAGCAGCTCTCGGGACAGGGGTATCTACGAGCAGTACTTC. The chain carries TRBV11-2 and TRBJ2-7; 10 bases agree with TRBD1. CDR1 is SGHAT, CDR2 FQNNGV, per germline. J gave up 3 bases and V 4 bases, and 6 bases lay outside the gene matches. The CDR3 runs 15 residues.

The chain employs TRBV19 and TRBJ1-4; tentatively, D is TRBD1 (5 bases). CDR3 length equals 14 residues. V was clipped by 4 bases and J by 6 bases, with 12 bases between them. Germline V lookup: CDR1 LNHDA, CDR2 SQIVND (reference sequence). The CDR3 sequence: CASSTQGGDEKLFF. The CDR3 DNA follows: TGTGCCAGTAGTACCCAGGGTGGGGATGAAAAACTGTTTTTT.

The chain uses TRBV2 and TRBJ2-1; 8 positions agree with TRBD2. The length of the CDR3 is 18 residues. Germline values: CDR1 SNHLY, CDR2 FYNNEI. J gave up 1 base and V 7 bases, and 15 bases lay outside the gene matches. The CDR3 reads CASIRRGASGRSYNEQFF. The CDR3, as DNA: TGTGCCAGCATCAGACGGGGTGCTAGCGGGCGATCCTACAATGAGCAGTTCTTC.

This clone was counted only a few times. This chain uses TRBV5-1 with TRBJ1-1, with D possibly matching TRBD1 (6 bases). The V end lost 4 bases, the J end lost 1 base, and 14 bases lay between the germline ends. This CDR3 has 15 residues. Germline V gene data show CDR1 as SGHRS and CDR2 as YFSETQ. CDR3 protein: CASSPREGGNTEAFF. The DNA of the CDR3 is TGCGCCAGCAGCCCTCGGGAGGGGGGGAACACTGAAGCTTTCTTT.

The rearrangement uses TRBV30 and TRBJ2-6, with 7 bases identical to TRBD1. This CDR3 has 17 amino acids. Trimming took 2 bases from V and 0 from J; bases not matched to a gene: 7. Germline-derived CDR1 and CDR2 are GTSNPN and SVGIG (reference sequence). Here the CDR3 reads CAWSRGQVNSGANVLTF. The CDR3 bases are TGTGCCTGGAGTCGTGGACAGGTGAACTCTGGGGCCAACGTCCTGACTTTC.

The CDR3 spells CASSWTSGEDQETQYF. Written as DNA, the CDR3 is TGTGCCAGCAGTTGGACTAGCGGGGAGGACCAAGAGACCCAGTACTTC. The chain carries TRBV7-8 and TRBJ2-5; TRBD2 aligns across 12 bases. The junction had 5 bases not matched to a gene; V was cut back by 6 bases and J by 0 bases. The CDR3 consists of 16 residues. Germline lookup yields CDR1 SGHVS and CDR2 FQNEAQ.

The chain links TRBV6-1 to TRBJ1-6; tentative D call: TRBD1 (5 bases). CDR1 MNHNS and CDR2 SASEGT come from the germline V gene. Trimming left V 1 base short and J 1 base short, with 5 bases between. The CDR3 totals 15 residues. In DNA, the CDR3 is TGTGCCAGCAGTGAAGAGGGGTCCTATAATTCACCCCTCCACTTT. This gives the protein CASSEEGSYNSPLHF.

The V gene is TRBV5-1, the J gene TRBJ2-3; 13 bases are shared with TRBD2. V lost 4 bases, J lost 6 bases, and 8 bases stayed unmatched. CDR1 and CDR2 from the germline V gene are SGHRS and YFSETQ. The CDR3 loop spans 16 amino acids. Written as DNA, the CDR3 is TGCGCCAGCAGCGGGAGGACTAGCGGGAGCTGGGATACGCAGTATTTT. This gives the protein CASSGRTSGSWDTQYF.

The chain recombines TRBV7-8 with TRBJ1-4, with a tentative D call TRBD1 (5 bases). The CDR3 has 15 residues. The V gene's germline CDR1 is SGHVS and CDR2 FQNEAQ. V lost 5 bases to trimming and J lost 8 bases, with 18 bases between them. CDR3 nucleotide sequence: TGTGCCAGCAGCCCAAGGATGGGGGTTGGCGAAAAACTGTTTTTT. It encodes CASSPRMGVGEKLFF.